Listed here are 13 T cell receptor beta chains from one sample, sequenced in a study of blood T cell repertoires in COVID-19. Here immunoSEQ multiplex PCR was the method, and the copy in TCRdb shows in-frame clones only, minus some. The table shows approximately 170,000 clones, with around 81% occurring only once. What was sequenced was PBMCs or T cells enriched from blood (not recorded which). These receptors all come from a man aged 35 to 55 who had recovered from COVID-19.

This chain uses TRBV6-5 with TRBJ1-5; perhaps TRBD1 as D (5 bases). Deletions cut 6 bases from V and 0 bases from J, with 12 bases between. The CDR3 is 15 residues long. CDR1 and CDR2 (germline): MNHEY, SVGAGI. The CDR3 reads CASSQGRNSNQPQHF. The DNA of the CDR3 is TGTGCCAGCAGCCAGGGTCGGAATAGCAATCAGCCCCAGCATTTT.

This clone was observed a few times. V usage is TRBV3-1 (or the pseudogene TRBV3-2) and J usage is TRBJ2-3; 10 bases match TRBD2. The V segment lost 1 base and the J segment 1 base; nucleotides outside the gene matches: 8. The CDR3 runs to 18 residues. Germline-derived CDR1 and CDR2 are LGHDT and YNNKEL (reference sequence). The CDR3 DNA follows: TGTGCCAGCAGCCAAGTGGAGGGTCTAGCGGGGGGCACAGATACGCAGTATTTT. Protein: CASSQVEGLAGGTDTQYF.

The chain links TRBV27 to TRBJ1-2; perhaps TRBD1 as D (6 bases). The CDR3 totals 13 residues. V was shortened by 8 bases and J by 1 base, with 11 bases between the two germline ends. Germline values: CDR1 MNHEY, CDR2 SMNVEV (reference sequence). For the CDR3, the DNA is TGTGCCAGCGGGGGGGCGAGTAACTATGGCTACACCTTC. It yields the protein CASGGASNYGYTF.

This chain joins TRBV27 and TRBJ1-5; unclear D gene. The CDR3 length is 11 residues. Trimming left V 3 bases short and J 6 bases short, with 3 bases between. The germline CDR1 and CDR2 sequences are MNHEY and SMNVEV (reference sequence). DNA for the CDR3: TGTGCCAGCAGTTTTCGTCAGCCCCAGCATTTT. Its protein product is CASSFRQPQHF.

This chain links TRBV7-8 with TRBJ1-2; 8 bases line up with TRBD1. V was pared by 1 base and J by 6 bases, with 4 bases of the junction left unmatched. Germline V gene data show CDR1 as SGHVS and CDR2 as FQNEAQ. The CDR3 length is 14 residues. The CDR3, as DNA: TGTGCCAGCAGCTTAGGGACAGGGAAGGATGGCTACACCTTC. This gives the protein CASSLGTGKDGYTF.

The genes are TRBV6-5 and TRBJ1-1, with D maybe TRBD1 (5 bases). Trimming took 5 bases from V and 1 from J, leaving 8 bases between them. Germline values: CDR1 MNHEY, CDR2 SVGAGI. The CDR3 runs to 13 residues. As DNA, the CDR3 is TGTGCCAGCAGTCAGGGCACGAACACTGAAGCTTTCTTT. This gives the protein CASSQGTNTEAFF.

This CDR3 is CASSEAYRNTEAFF. The CDR3 DNA follows: TGTGCCAGCAGTGAAGCCTACAGGAACACTGAAGCTTTCTTT. This rearrangement joins TRBV2 to TRBJ1-1; D is ambiguous. The CDR3 covers 14 residues. Germline loops: CDR1 SNHLY, CDR2 FYNNEI. The ends were cut back, 0 bases at V and 1 base at J, with 6 bases in the middle. Based on the CDR3 plus reference TRBV2 and TRBJ1-1, the full variable domain is EPEVTQTPSHQVTQMGQEVILRCVPISNHLYFYWYRQILGQKVEFLVSFYNNEISEKSEIFDDQFSVERPDGSNFTLKIRSTKLEDSAMYFCASSEAYRNTEAFFGQGTRLTVV.

The genes are TRBV5-1 and TRBJ1-1; TRBD1 matches at 7 bases. The germline V gene encodes CDR1 SGHRS and CDR2 YFSETQ. CDR3 size: 13 residues. The junction had 4 bases not matched to a gene; V was cut back by 5 bases and J by 3 bases. The CDR3 DNA sequence: TGCGCCAGCAGATTCAGGGGGGACACTGAAGCTTTCTTT. Encoded protein: CASRFRGDTEAFF.

This clone has just one count. The chain has TRBV19 and TRBJ1-5, with 7 nucleotides matching TRBD1. In germline, CDR1 is LNHDA, CDR2 SQIVND (reference sequence). Trimming at V came to 3 bases and at J to 3 bases, leaving 14 bases not matched to a gene. CDR3 length: 18 amino acids. In DNA, the CDR3 is TGTGCCAGTAGTATTTTGGAGGGGGCCAGGAAATACAATCAGCCCCAGCATTTT. The encoded protein is CASSILEGARKYNQPQHF.

The chain employs TRBV3-1 (or the pseudogene TRBV3-2) and TRBJ2-7, with 11 bases aligning to TRBD1. Trimming took 7 bases from V and 4 from J; bases not matched to a gene: 9. CDR3 size: 15 residues. Per the germline V gene, CDR1 is LGHDT and CDR2 is YNNKEL (reference sequence). The CDR3 DNA follows: TGTGCCAGCATGACCGCCGGGACAGGGGGTTACGAGCAGTACTTC. Its protein product is CASMTAGTGGYEQYF.

This clone has only one observation. The chain employs TRBV5-8 and TRBJ1-2; D call uncertain. Trimming cost V 5 bases and J 8 bases, with 4 bases left between them. The germline gives CDR1 SGHTS, CDR2 YDEGEE. CDR3 length: 9 amino acids. The CDR3 bases are TGTGCCAGCAGGTCGGGCTACACCTTC. Its protein product is CASRSGYTF.

This clone has more than one count but fewer than ten. V is TRBV5-1 and J is TRBJ2-3; 9 nucleotides align to TRBD2. Germline assignment: CDR1 SGHRS and CDR2 YFSETQ. V was pared by 4 bases and J by 2 bases, with 11 bases of the junction left unmatched. The CDR3 sequence is 17 residues long. In DNA, the CDR3 is TGCGCCAGCAGCCCTCAGACTAGCGGCGGGTACACAGATACGCAGTATTTT. It codes for CASSPQTSGGYTDTQYF. The full variable domain, rest sourced from reference TRBV5-1 and TRBJ2-3, is KAGVTQTPRYLIKTRGQQVTLSCSPISGHRSVSWYQQTPGQGLQFLFEYFSETQRNKGNFPGRFSGRQFSNSRSEMNVSTLELGDSALYLCASSPQTSGGYTDTQYFGPGTRLTVL.

This clone has a single count. The V and J genes are TRBV11-2 and TRBJ2-2, with a weak D call TRBD1 (5 bases). CDR1 and CDR2 (germline): SGHAT, FQNNGV. Between the trimmed V and J ends, which lost 7 bases and 6 bases, there was a span of 24 bases. The CDR3 has 17 amino acids. Written as DNA, the CDR3 is TGTGCCAGCACCCTAGGGGTGCCCCCGATCGGGTCCGGGGAGCTGTTTTTT. This translates into CASTLGVPPIGSGELFF. Variable domain in full (rest from reference TRBV11-2 and TRBJ2-2): EAGVAQSPRYKIIEKRQSVAFWCNPISGHATLYWYQQILGQGPKLLIQFQNNGVVDDSQLPKDRFSAERLKGVDSTLKIQPAKLEDSAVYLCASTLGVPPIGSGELFFGEGSRLTVL.